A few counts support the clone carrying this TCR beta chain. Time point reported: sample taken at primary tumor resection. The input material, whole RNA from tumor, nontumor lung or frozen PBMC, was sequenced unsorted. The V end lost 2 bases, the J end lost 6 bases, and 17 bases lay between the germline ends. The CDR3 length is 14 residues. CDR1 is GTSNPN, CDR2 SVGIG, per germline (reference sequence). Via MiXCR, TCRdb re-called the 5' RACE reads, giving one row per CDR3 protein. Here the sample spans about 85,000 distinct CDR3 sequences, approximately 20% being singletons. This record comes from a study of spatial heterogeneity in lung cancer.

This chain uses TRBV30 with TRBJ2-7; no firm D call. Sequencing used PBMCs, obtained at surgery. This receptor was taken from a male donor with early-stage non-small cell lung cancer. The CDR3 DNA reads TGTGCCTGGAGTAGGAGTCCCCTCATGGCCGAGCAGTACTTC. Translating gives CAWSRSPLMAEQYF.